This T cell receptor (beta chain) was recorded in a study of blood T cell repertoires in COVID-19. Whole-study context: The analysed material was cDNA or gDNA that came from T cells, B-cell-depleted T cells, or PBMCs.

The assay was immunoSEQ multiplex PCR, and TCRdb's table has in-frame clones only and misses some. The data show roughly 200,000 clones, about 88% seen once. Germline-derived CDR1 and CDR2 are SGHTA and FQGNSA. The V and J ends lost 5 bases and 6 bases respectively, with 19 bases between them. There are 15 residues in the CDR3. This rearrangement joins TRBV7-2 to TRBJ1-1; D remains unclear. The source is a woman aged 80 or over with acute or convalescent COVID-19. The sequenced sample consisted of peripheral blood. The CDR3 reads CASSLGRVLRPEAFF. CDR3 DNA: TGTGCCAGCAGCCTAGGACGGGTACTCCGCCCTGAAGCTTTCTTT. The complete variable domain, with remaining parts taken from reference TRBV7-2 and TRBJ1-1, reads GAGVSQSPSNKVTEKGKDVELRCDPISGHTALYWYRQSLGQGLEFLIYFQGNSAPDKSGLPSDRFSAERTGGSVSTLTIQRTQQEDSAVYLCASSLGRVLRPEAFFGQGTRLTVV.